This is a list of T cell receptor beta chains from one sample in a study of blood T cell repertoires in COVID-19. Clones were sequenced by immunoSEQ multiplex PCR, and TCRdb holds only the in-frame ones, with some missing. The table shows 80,000 to 100,000 clones, with about 90% occurring only once. Sequencing input: peripheral blood. The receptors stem from a human donor with active COVID-19. The donor label of this sample is uncertain. Each CDR3 is given with its conserved first and last residue. Each record gives: CDR3 DNA, CDR3 protein, D gene, clone size, CDR3 length, J gene, V gene. D genes are given only for firm matches. Rows may omit the clone size; those that give it use once, few, many or a size class.

CDR3 DNA: TGCGCCAGCAGCTGGGGGCAGGACACTGAAGCTTTCTTT; CDR3 protein: CASSWGQDTEAFF; D gene: -; clone size: -; CDR3 length: 13; J gene: TRBJ1-1; V gene: TRBV5-1
CDR3 DNA: TGTGCCAGCAGTTTATCTGACAGGGGCCCAGATACGCAGTATTTT; CDR3 protein: CASSLSDRGPDTQYF; D gene: TRBD1; clone size: -; CDR3 length: 15; J gene: TRBJ2-3; V gene: TRBV28
CDR3 DNA: TGCGCCAGCAGCCACGGACAGGGGTTAGATACGCAGTATTTT; CDR3 protein: CASSHGQGLDTQYF; D gene: TRBD1; clone size: -; CDR3 length: 14; J gene: TRBJ2-3; V gene: TRBV4-1
CDR3 DNA: TGCGCCAGCAGTGAGTCGGCGGGACAAGAGACCCAGTACTTC; CDR3 protein: CASSESAGQETQYF; D gene: -; clone size: once; CDR3 length: 14; J gene: TRBJ2-5; V gene: TRBV10-1
CDR3 DNA: TGTGCCACCAGTGATTGGGGACTAGCGGGGGGCTCGAACACCGGGGAGCTGTTTTTT; CDR3 protein: CATSDWGLAGGSNTGELFF; D gene: TRBD2; clone size: -; CDR3 length: 19; J gene: TRBJ2-2; V gene: TRBV24-1
CDR3 DNA: TGTGCCAGCAGTTTATTGCCCCGCGGGGGCAGGAATGGCTACACCTTC; CDR3 protein: CASSLLPRGGRNGYTF; D gene: -; clone size: -; CDR3 length: 16; J gene: TRBJ1-2; V gene: TRBV28
CDR3 DNA: TGTGCCAGCAGTTACTCGAGGCGGTCGCAGTACTTC; CDR3 protein: CASSYSRRSQYF; D gene: -; clone size: -; CDR3 length: 12; J gene: TRBJ2-7; V gene: TRBV6-2/TRBV6-3
CDR3 DNA: TGTGCCAGCAGCCAAGAAGAAAGGCAGGGTGAGCAGTTCTTC; CDR3 protein: CASSQEERQGEQFF; D gene: -; clone size: -; CDR3 length: 14; J gene: TRBJ2-1; V gene: TRBV3-1/TRBV3-2
CDR3 DNA: TGTGCCAGCAGTTCCTCGCAGGAGGCCCAGTACTTC; CDR3 protein: CASSSSQEAQYF; D gene: -; clone size: -; CDR3 length: 12; J gene: TRBJ2-5; V gene: TRBV28
CDR3 DNA: TGTGCCAGCAGTGTCGACAGGGTTTCGACAGATACGCAGTATTTT; CDR3 protein: CASSVDRVSTDTQYF; D gene: TRBD1; clone size: -; CDR3 length: 15; J gene: TRBJ2-3; V gene: TRBV2
CDR3 DNA: TGTGCCAGCAGTCCGCCCGGACAGTGGAATTCACCCCTCCACTTT; CDR3 protein: CASSPPGQWNSPLHF; D gene: -; clone size: -; CDR3 length: 15; J gene: TRBJ1-6; V gene: TRBV27
CDR3 DNA: TGTGCCAGCAGGCCTTCAGGATCCCGGCTCGAGCAGTACTTC; CDR3 protein: CASRPSGSRLEQYF; D gene: -; clone size: -; CDR3 length: 14; J gene: TRBJ2-7; V gene: TRBV28
CDR3 DNA: TGCGCCAGCAGCTTCCTAGCGGGGGGCTTGAGCTCCTACAATGAGCAGTTCTTC; CDR3 protein: CASSFLAGGLSSYNEQFF; D gene: TRBD2; clone size: -; CDR3 length: 18; J gene: TRBJ2-1; V gene: TRBV5-1
CDR3 DNA: TGTGCCAGCACCCGGGACAGGGACGACTATGGCTACACCTTC; CDR3 protein: CASTRDRDDYGYTF; D gene: TRBD1; clone size: -; CDR3 length: 14; J gene: TRBJ1-2; V gene: TRBV6-6
CDR3 DNA: TGCAGCGTTGACGAACGGGGAGTCAATGGCTACACCTTC; CDR3 protein: CSVDERGVNGYTF; D gene: -; clone size: -; CDR3 length: 13; J gene: TRBJ1-2; V gene: TRBV29-1
CDR3 DNA: TGCGCCAGCAGCTTGGAAACAGGGCTGGACTATGGCTACACCTTC; CDR3 protein: CASSLETGLDYGYTF; D gene: -; clone size: once; CDR3 length: 15; J gene: TRBJ1-2; V gene: TRBV5-1
CDR3 DNA: TGTGCCAGTAGTAAGCGCCCCGGGACACCAGGCAGGAATGAGCAGTTCTTC; CDR3 protein: CASSKRPGTPGRNEQFF; D gene: -; clone size: -; CDR3 length: 17; J gene: TRBJ2-1; V gene: TRBV19
CDR3 DNA: TGTGCCAGCAGTGACGAGGGTACCGGGGAGCTGTTTTTT; CDR3 protein: CASSDEGTGELFF; D gene: -; clone size: -; CDR3 length: 13; J gene: TRBJ2-2; V gene: TRBV6-1
CDR3 DNA: TGTGCCAGCAGTTCCCCCCACCTACGACAGGGGAGCTCCTACGAGCAGTACTTC; CDR3 protein: CASSSPHLRQGSSYEQYF; D gene: TRBD1; clone size: -; CDR3 length: 18; J gene: TRBJ2-7; V gene: TRBV6-2/TRBV6-3
CDR3 DNA: TGCGCCAGCAGCCACTTGGGACTTCGGACAGGGTCGAATCAGCCCCAGCATTTT; CDR3 protein: CASSHLGLRTGSNQPQHF; D gene: TRBD1; clone size: -; CDR3 length: 18; J gene: TRBJ1-5; V gene: TRBV4-1
CDR3 DNA: TGTGCCAGCAGGGGGGCTAGCGGGGAGGAGCAGTACTTC; CDR3 protein: CASRGASGEEQYF; D gene: TRBD2; clone size: -; CDR3 length: 13; J gene: TRBJ2-7; V gene: TRBV7-9
CDR3 DNA: TGTGCCAGCATTCTCACCCGGGGGGGCCCCCGCTACGAGCAGTACTTC; CDR3 protein: CASILTRGGPRYEQYF; D gene: TRBD2; clone size: -; CDR3 length: 16; J gene: TRBJ2-7; V gene: TRBV28
CDR3 DNA: TGTGCCACCAGTGATTCCGACAGGGCCAAAAACATTCAGTACTTC; CDR3 protein: CATSDSDRAKNIQYF; D gene: -; clone size: -; CDR3 length: 15; J gene: TRBJ2-4; V gene: TRBV24-1
CDR3 DNA: TGTGCCAGCAGCCAAGATTACCCTCGCGGGGGGACGACCCAGTACTTC; CDR3 protein: CASSQDYPRGGTTQYF; D gene: TRBD2; clone size: -; CDR3 length: 16; J gene: TRBJ2-5; V gene: TRBV3-1/TRBV3-2
CDR3 DNA: TGTGCCAGCAGTCAGACAGGGAAAAGCGGCTACACCTTC; CDR3 protein: CASSQTGKSGYTF; D gene: TRBD1; clone size: -; CDR3 length: 13; J gene: TRBJ1-2; V gene: TRBV6-2/TRBV6-3
CDR3 DNA: TGTGCCAGCAGCTTATGGGGAGCTTCCTACGAGCAGTACTTC; CDR3 protein: CASSLWGASYEQYF; D gene: -; clone size: -; CDR3 length: 14; J gene: TRBJ2-7; V gene: TRBV5-5
CDR3 DNA: TGTGCCAGCTCGACTAGCCAATCGGCCGGGGAGCTGTTTTTT; CDR3 protein: CASSTSQSAGELFF; D gene: TRBD2; clone size: -; CDR3 length: 14; J gene: TRBJ2-2; V gene: TRBV6-4
CDR3 DNA: TGTGCCAGCAGTGAAGCAGGCATCCCGGGGGGCTACACCTTC; CDR3 protein: CASSEAGIPGGYTF; D gene: -; clone size: -; CDR3 length: 14; J gene: TRBJ1-2; V gene: TRBV6-1
CDR3 DNA: TGTGCCACCAGTGACCCGAGACAGGGACATGAAGGCTACACCTTC; CDR3 protein: CATSDPRQGHEGYTF; D gene: TRBD1; clone size: -; CDR3 length: 15; J gene: TRBJ1-2; V gene: TRBV24-1
CDR3 DNA: TGTGCCAGCAGTCGTGGGACAGGAGGAAACACCATATATTTT; CDR3 protein: CASSRGTGGNTIYF; D gene: TRBD1; clone size: -; CDR3 length: 14; J gene: TRBJ1-3; V gene: TRBV28
CDR3 DNA: TGTGCCAGCAGCCCCCAACCTGGCAGCTCTGGGGCCAACGTCCTGACTTTC; CDR3 protein: CASSPQPGSSGANVLTF; D gene: -; clone size: -; CDR3 length: 17; J gene: TRBJ2-6; V gene: TRBV3-1/TRBV3-2
CDR3 DNA: TGTGCCAGCAGCGGGACACCCTATGGCTACACCTTC; CDR3 protein: CASSGTPYGYTF; D gene: -; clone size: once; CDR3 length: 12; J gene: TRBJ1-2; V gene: TRBV2
CDR3 DNA: TGTGCCAGCTCACCGGCGACAGGGACCCAAGAGACCCAGTACTTC; CDR3 protein: CASSPATGTQETQYF; D gene: TRBD1; clone size: -; CDR3 length: 15; J gene: TRBJ2-5; V gene: TRBV18
CDR3 DNA: TGTGCCAGCAGCTCCCGGGACACAGGCACAGATACGCAGTATTTT; CDR3 protein: CASSSRDTGTDTQYF; D gene: -; clone size: once; CDR3 length: 15; J gene: TRBJ2-3; V gene: TRBV4-2
CDR3 DNA: TGTGCCAGCAGCTTAGGGTTGGCAACAGATACGCAGTATTTT; CDR3 protein: CASSLGLATDTQYF; D gene: -; clone size: -; CDR3 length: 14; J gene: TRBJ2-3; V gene: TRBV7-9
CDR3 DNA: TGTGCCAGTAGTGTGCGACAGGGTGAAGGCTACACCTTC; CDR3 protein: CASSVRQGEGYTF; D gene: TRBD1; clone size: -; CDR3 length: 13; J gene: TRBJ1-2; V gene: TRBV19
CDR3 DNA: TGTGCCAGCAGCACAGGACAGGGCTATGGCTACACCTTC; CDR3 protein: CASSTGQGYGYTF; D gene: TRBD1; clone size: -; CDR3 length: 13; J gene: TRBJ1-2; V gene: TRBV7-9
CDR3 DNA: TGCGCCAGCAGCCCGACAGGGGAGGGCAATCAGCCCCAGCATTTT; CDR3 protein: CASSPTGEGNQPQHF; D gene: TRBD1; clone size: -; CDR3 length: 15; J gene: TRBJ1-5; V gene: TRBV5-1
CDR3 DNA: TGCGCCAGCAGGACGGGACAGGGAGTTGGGGATGAGCAGTTCTTC; CDR3 protein: CASRTGQGVGDEQFF; D gene: TRBD1; clone size: once; CDR3 length: 15; J gene: TRBJ2-1; V gene: TRBV5-1
CDR3 DNA: TGTGCCAGCAGCCCGAAGTCTAGCTCTGGAAACACCATATATTTT; CDR3 protein: CASSPKSSSGNTIYF; D gene: -; clone size: -; CDR3 length: 15; J gene: TRBJ1-3; V gene: TRBV9
CDR3 DNA: TGTGCCAGCAGCTTGCGGGGTCGCGATAATTACGAGCAGTACTTC; CDR3 protein: CASSLRGRDNYEQYF; D gene: -; clone size: -; CDR3 length: 15; J gene: TRBJ2-7; V gene: TRBV6-5
CDR3 DNA: TGTGCCAGCTCACCACAGAGTCCCGGACAGGGTTTCTGGAACACTGAAGCTTTCTTT; CDR3 protein: CASSPQSPGQGFWNTEAFF; D gene: TRBD1; clone size: -; CDR3 length: 19; J gene: TRBJ1-1; V gene: TRBV18
CDR3 DNA: TGTGCCAGCAGTCCCTTGACTAGCCCCAATGAGCAGTTCTTC; CDR3 protein: CASSPLTSPNEQFF; D gene: TRBD2; clone size: -; CDR3 length: 14; J gene: TRBJ2-1; V gene: TRBV27
CDR3 DNA: TGTGCCAGCAGCGAGGACAGGGTCCCCGGGGAGCTGTTTTTT; CDR3 protein: CASSEDRVPGELFF; D gene: TRBD1; clone size: -; CDR3 length: 14; J gene: TRBJ2-2; V gene: TRBV5-6
CDR3 DNA: TGTGCCGCGGGGGGTCAGGGAGGAAGTCAGCCCCAGCATTTT; CDR3 protein: CAAGGQGGSQPQHF; D gene: -; clone size: -; CDR3 length: 14; J gene: TRBJ1-5; V gene: TRBV10-3
CDR3 DNA: TGTGCCAGCTCCACCGGGACTGCCTCTGGAAACACCATATATTTT; CDR3 protein: CASSTGTASGNTIYF; D gene: -; clone size: -; CDR3 length: 15; J gene: TRBJ1-3; V gene: TRBV6-5
CDR3 DNA: TGTGCCAGCAGCCAAGCTATGCGGAGTTACGAGCAGTACTTC; CDR3 protein: CASSQAMRSYEQYF; D gene: -; clone size: -; CDR3 length: 14; J gene: TRBJ2-7; V gene: TRBV4-2
CDR3 DNA: TGTGCCAGCAGCTTAGACAGGGATAATTCACCCCTCCACTTT; CDR3 protein: CASSLDRDNSPLHF; D gene: TRBD1; clone size: -; CDR3 length: 14; J gene: TRBJ1-6; V gene: TRBV5-4